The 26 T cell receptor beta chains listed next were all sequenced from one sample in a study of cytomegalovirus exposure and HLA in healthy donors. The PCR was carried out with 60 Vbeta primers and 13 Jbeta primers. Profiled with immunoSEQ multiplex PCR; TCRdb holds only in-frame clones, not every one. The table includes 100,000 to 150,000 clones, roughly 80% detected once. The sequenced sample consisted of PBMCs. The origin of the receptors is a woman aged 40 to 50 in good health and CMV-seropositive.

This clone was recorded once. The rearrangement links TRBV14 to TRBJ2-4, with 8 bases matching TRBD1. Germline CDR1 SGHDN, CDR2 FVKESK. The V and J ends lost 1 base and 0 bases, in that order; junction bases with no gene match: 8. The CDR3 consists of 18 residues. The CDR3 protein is CASSQGQGWKLAKNIQYF. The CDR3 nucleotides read TGTGCCAGCAGCCAAGGACAGGGGTGGAAACTAGCCAAAAACATTCAGTACTTC.

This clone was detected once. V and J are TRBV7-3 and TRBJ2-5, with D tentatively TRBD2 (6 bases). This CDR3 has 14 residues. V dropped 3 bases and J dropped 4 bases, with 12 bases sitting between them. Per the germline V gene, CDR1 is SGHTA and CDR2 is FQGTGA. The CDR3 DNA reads TGTGCCAGCAGCTTCAACGGGGGTACAGAGACCCAGTACTTC. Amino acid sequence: CASSFNGGTETQYF.

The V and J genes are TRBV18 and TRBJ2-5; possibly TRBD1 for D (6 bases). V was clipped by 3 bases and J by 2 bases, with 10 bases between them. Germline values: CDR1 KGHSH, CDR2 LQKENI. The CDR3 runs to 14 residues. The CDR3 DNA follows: TGTGCCAGCTCACCTTGGCAGGGGCAAGAGACCCAGTACTTC. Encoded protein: CASSPWQGQETQYF.

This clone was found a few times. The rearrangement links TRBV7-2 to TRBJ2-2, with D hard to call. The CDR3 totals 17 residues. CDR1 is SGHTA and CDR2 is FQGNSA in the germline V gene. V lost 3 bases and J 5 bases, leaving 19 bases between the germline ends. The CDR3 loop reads CASSFEARRIPTGELFF. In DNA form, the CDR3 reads TGTGCCAGCAGCTTTGAGGCTAGGCGAATACCTACCGGGGAGCTGTTTTTT. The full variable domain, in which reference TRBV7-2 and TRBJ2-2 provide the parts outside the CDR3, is GAGVSQSPSNKVTEKGKDVELRCDPISGHTALYWYRQSLGQGLEFLIYFQGNSAPDKSGLPSDRFSAERTGGSVSTLTIQRTQQEDSAVYLCASSFEARRIPTGELFFGEGSRLTVL.

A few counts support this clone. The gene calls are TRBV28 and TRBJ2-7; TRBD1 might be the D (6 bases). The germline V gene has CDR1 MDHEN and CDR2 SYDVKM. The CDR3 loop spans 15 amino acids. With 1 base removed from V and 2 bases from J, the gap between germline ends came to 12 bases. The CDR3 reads CASSLLGAQAYEQYF. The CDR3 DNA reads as TGTGCCAGCAGTTTATTGGGGGCGCAAGCCTACGAGCAGTACTTC.

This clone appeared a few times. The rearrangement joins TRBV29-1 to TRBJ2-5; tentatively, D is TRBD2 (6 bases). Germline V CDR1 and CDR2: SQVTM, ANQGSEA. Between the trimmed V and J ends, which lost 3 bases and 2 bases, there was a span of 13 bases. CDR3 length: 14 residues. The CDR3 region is CSVEGLLWQETQYF. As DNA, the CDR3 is TGCAGCGTTGAGGGACTTTTGTGGCAAGAGACCCAGTACTTC.

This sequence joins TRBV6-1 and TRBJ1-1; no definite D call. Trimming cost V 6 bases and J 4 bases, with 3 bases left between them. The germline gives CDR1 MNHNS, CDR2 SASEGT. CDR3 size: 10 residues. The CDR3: CASRSTEAFF. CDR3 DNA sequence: TGTGCCAGCAGGAGCACTGAAGCTTTCTTT.

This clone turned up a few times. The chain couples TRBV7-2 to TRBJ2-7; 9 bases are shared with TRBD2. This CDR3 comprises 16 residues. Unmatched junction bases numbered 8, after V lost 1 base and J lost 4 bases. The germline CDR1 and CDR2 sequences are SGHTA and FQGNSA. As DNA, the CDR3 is TGTGCCAGCAGCTTAGTTTTTTCCAGCGGGAGGTACGAGCAGTACTTC. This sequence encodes CASSLVFSSGRYEQYF.

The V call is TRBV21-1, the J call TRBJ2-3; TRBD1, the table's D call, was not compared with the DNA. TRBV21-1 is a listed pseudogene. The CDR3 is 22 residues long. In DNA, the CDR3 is TGTGCCAGCAGCAGGAGCGACAGGGTGATCAGGCCCGTAGGTGCCACCACAGATACGCAGTATTTT. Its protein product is CASSRSDRVIRPVGATTDTQYF.

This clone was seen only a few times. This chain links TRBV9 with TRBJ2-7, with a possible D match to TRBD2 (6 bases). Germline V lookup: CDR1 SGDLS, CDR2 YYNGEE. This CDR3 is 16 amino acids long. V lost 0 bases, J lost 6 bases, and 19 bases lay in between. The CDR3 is CASSVASHSGSSEQYF. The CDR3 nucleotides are TGTGCCAGCAGCGTAGCCTCCCATAGCGGTTCTAGCGAGCAGTACTTC.

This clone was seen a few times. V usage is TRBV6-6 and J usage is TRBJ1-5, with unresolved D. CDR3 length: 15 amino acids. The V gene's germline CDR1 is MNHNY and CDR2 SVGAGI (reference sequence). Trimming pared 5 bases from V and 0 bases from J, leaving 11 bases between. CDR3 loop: CASSKSVTSNQPQHF. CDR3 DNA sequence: TGTGCCAGCAGTAAGAGCGTAACTAGCAATCAGCCCCAGCATTTT.

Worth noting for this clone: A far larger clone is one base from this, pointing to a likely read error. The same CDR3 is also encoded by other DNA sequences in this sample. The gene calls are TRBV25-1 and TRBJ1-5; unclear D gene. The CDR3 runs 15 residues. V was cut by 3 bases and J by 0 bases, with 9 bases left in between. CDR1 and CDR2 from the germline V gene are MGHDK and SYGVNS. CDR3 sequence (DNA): TGTGCCAGCAGTGAGGCTGACAATAGCAATCAGCCCCAGCATTTT. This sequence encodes CASSEADNSNQPQHF.

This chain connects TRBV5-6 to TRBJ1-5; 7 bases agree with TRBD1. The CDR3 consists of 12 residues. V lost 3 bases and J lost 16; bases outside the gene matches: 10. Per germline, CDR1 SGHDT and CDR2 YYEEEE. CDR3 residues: CASSSSVGQVHF. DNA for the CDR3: TGTGCCAGCAGCTCATCCGTTGGACAGGTCCATTTT.

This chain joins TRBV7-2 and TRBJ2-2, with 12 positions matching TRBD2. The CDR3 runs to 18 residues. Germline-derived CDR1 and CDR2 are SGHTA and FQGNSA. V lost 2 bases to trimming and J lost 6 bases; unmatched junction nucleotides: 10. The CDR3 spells CASSLKVLAGGSAGELFF. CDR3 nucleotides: TGTGCCAGCAGCTTAAAAGTACTAGCGGGGGGCTCGGCCGGGGAGCTGTTTTTT. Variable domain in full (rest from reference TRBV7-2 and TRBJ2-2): GAGVSQSPSNKVTEKGKDVELRCDPISGHTALYWYRQSLGQGLEFLIYFQGNSAPDKSGLPSDRFSAERTGGSVSTLTIQRTQQEDSAVYLCASSLKVLAGGSAGELFFGEGSRLTVL.

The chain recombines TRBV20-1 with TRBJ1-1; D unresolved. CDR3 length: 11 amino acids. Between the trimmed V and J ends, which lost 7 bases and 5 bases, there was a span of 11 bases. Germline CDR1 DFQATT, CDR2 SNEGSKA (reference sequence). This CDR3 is CSDRSGTEAFF. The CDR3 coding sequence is TGCAGTGACCGGTCGGGAACTGAAGCTTTCTTT.

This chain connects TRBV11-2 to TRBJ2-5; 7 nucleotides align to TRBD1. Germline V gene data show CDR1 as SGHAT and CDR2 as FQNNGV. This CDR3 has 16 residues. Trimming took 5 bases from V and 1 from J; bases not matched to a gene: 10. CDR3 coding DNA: TGTGCCAGCAGCCTCCGGCTAGGGGGCCTCCAAGAGACCCAGTACTTC. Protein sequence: CASSLRLGGLQETQYF.

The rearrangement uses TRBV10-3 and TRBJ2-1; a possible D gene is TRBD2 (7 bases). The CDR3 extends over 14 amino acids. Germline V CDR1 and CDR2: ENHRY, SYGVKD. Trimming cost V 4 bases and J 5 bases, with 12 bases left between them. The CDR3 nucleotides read TGTGCCATCAGTGTTCGAGGGGGGGACAATGAGCAGTTCTTC. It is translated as CAISVRGGDNEQFF.

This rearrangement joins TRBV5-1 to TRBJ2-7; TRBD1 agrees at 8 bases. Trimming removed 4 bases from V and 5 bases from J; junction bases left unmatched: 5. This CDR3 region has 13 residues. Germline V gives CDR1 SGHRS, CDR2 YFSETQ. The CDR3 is CASSHETGDEQYF. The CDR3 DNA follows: TGCGCCAGCAGCCACGAGACAGGGGACGAGCAGTACTTC.

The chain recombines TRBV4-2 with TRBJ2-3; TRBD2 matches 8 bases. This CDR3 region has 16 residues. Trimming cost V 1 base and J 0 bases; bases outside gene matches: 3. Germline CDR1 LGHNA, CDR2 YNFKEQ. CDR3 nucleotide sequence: TGTGCCAGCAGCCAAGTAGCGGGATCTAGCACAGATACGCAGTATTTT. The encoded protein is CASSQVAGSSTDTQYF.

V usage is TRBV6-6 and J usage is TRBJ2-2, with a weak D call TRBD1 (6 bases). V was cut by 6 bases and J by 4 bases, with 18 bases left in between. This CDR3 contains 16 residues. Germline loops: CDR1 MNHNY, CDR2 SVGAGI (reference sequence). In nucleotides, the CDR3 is TGTGCCAGCAGACGACAGGACCCGCGAGGCACCGGGGAGCTGTTTTTT. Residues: CASRRQDPRGTGELFF.

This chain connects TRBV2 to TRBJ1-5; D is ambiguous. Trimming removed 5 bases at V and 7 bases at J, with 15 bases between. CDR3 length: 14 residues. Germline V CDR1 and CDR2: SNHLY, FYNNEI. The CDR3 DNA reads TGTGCCAGCAGTAGTGACGGGGTCTACCAGCCCCAGCATTTT. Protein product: CASSSDGVYQPQHF. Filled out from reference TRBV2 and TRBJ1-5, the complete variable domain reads EPEVTQTPSHQVTQMGQEVILRCVPISNHLYFYWYRQILGQKVEFLVSFYNNEISEKSEIFDDQFSVERPDGSNFTLKIRSTKLEDSAMYFCASSSDGVYQPQHFGDGTRLSIL.

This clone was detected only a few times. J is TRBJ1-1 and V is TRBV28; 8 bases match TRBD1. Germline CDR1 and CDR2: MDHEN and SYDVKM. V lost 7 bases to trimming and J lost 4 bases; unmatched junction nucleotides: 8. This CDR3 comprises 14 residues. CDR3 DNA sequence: TGTGCCAGCAATACCCAGGGGGCGGTCACTGAAGCTTTCTTT. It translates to CASNTQGAVTEAFF.

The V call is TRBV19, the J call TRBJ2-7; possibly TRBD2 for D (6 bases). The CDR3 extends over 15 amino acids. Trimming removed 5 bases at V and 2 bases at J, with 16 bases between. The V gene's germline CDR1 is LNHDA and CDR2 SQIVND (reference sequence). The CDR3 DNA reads TGTGCCAGTAGTCAGCCGGGACTGCATACCTACGAGCAGTACTTC. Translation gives CASSQPGLHTYEQYF.

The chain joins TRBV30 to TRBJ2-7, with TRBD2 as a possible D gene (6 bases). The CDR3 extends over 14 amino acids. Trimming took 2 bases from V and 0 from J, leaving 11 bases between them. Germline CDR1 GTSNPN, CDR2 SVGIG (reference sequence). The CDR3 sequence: CAWSLGTSSYEQYF. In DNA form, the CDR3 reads TGTGCCTGGAGTCTTGGGACTTCCTCCTACGAGCAGTACTTC.

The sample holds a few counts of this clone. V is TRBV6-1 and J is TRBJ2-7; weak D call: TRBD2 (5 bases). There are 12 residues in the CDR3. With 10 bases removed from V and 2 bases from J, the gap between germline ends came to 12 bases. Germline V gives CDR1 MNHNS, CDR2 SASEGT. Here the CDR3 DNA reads TGTGCCATCTTCAACGGGGCCTACGAGCAGTACTTC. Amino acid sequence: CAIFNGAYEQYF.

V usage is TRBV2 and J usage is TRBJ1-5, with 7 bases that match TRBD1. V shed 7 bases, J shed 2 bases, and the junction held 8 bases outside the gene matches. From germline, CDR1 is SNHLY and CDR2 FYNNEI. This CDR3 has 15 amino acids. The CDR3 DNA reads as TGTGCCAGCAAGGGGGCAGAAATTGGCAATCAGCCCCAGCATTTT. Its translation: CASKGAEIGNQPQHF.